The present T cell receptor beta chain was sequenced within a study of blood T cell repertoires in COVID-19. For the study at large: T cells, B-cell-depleted T cells, or PBMCs supplied cDNA or gDNA.

Germline V gene data show CDR1 as SGHTA and CDR2 as FQGNSA. Trimming cost V 2 bases and J 2 bases; bases outside gene matches: 4. This CDR3 comprises 15 residues. TCRdb's table, derived via immunoSEQ multiplex PCR, lists solely in-frame clones and lacks some. The sample holds 120,000 to 150,000 clones, 85% to 90% seen once. Sequencing was carried out using peripheral blood. The chain couples TRBV7-2 to TRBJ2-5; TRBD2 agrees at 8 bases. This TCR was recovered from a man between 45 and 60 years old who had recovered from COVID-19. This chain's CDR3 is CASSLLRGGQETQYF. The CDR3, as DNA: TGTGCCAGCAGCTTACTTCGGGGGGGTCAAGAGACCCAGTACTTC.